The 30 T cell receptor beta chains reported below all come from one sample, sequenced in a study of a mutant IDH1 vaccine in newly diagnosed glioma (TCRdb year 2021). The library was generated by the immunoSEQ multiplex PCR assay. Here the immuneACCESS table is served through TCRdb, limited to in-frame sequences with V and J called. Missing clones are a known gap in these copies; in checked studies unresolved V genes cover under half, and the rest lacks a known reason. In this sample the table shows over 50,000 clones, about 80% of which occur a single time. The ten largest account for less than 5% of the sample. The antigens of these receptors remain unknown. Explained via the paper, the time point label denotes: week 47, end of study. A 20-mer mutant IDH1 peptide at 300 micrograms in Montanide made up each vaccine dose, which was injected subcutaneously together with topical imiquimod. The source was PBMCs, collected from a glioma patient whose treatment included an IDH1 peptide vaccine. Source of these receptors: a woman aged 40-49 years with glioma. Some clones in this sample may be carry-over from other donors' samples.

The chain couples TRBV29-1 to TRBJ2-5; tentatively, D is TRBD1 or TRBD2 (5 bases each). Trimming cost V 1 base and J 5 bases, with 14 bases left between them. The CDR3 length is 14 residues. The germline V gene encodes CDR1 SQVTM and CDR2 ANQGSEA. The CDR3 loop reads CSVEGPGRRETQYF. For the CDR3, the DNA is TGCAGCGTTGAAGGACCGGGACGCAGGGAGACCCAGTACTTC.

This clone was detected a few times. This chain links TRBV6-5 with TRBJ1-1; D is uncertain. Trimming left V 6 bases short and J 3 bases short, with 14 bases between. This CDR3 has 14 residues. The germline V gene has CDR1 MNHEY and CDR2 SVGAGI. CDR3 coding DNA: TGTGCCAGCAGCGACGGCCTCGGGGACACTGAAGCTTTCTTT. Encoded protein: CASSDGLGDTEAFF.

This clone was counted between two and nine times. V is TRBV2 and J is TRBJ2-2; perhaps TRBD2 as D (7 bases). V was pared by 10 bases and J by 6 bases, with 21 bases between. Germline V gene data show CDR1 as SNHLY and CDR2 as FYNNEI. The CDR3 is made up of 15 amino acids. The CDR3 is CATNGGQGWAGELFF. CDR3 DNA: TGTGCCACCAACGGGGGGCAGGGATGGGCCGGGGAGCTGTTTTTT.

The V and J genes are TRBV5-4 and TRBJ2-2; D is unresolved. The CDR3 length is 15 residues. Germline V gives CDR1 SGHNT, CDR2 YYREEE (reference sequence). Trimming left V 2 bases short and J 2 bases short, with 10 bases between. CDR3 sequence: CASSFYTGNTGELFF. CDR3 DNA sequence: TGTGCCAGCAGCTTCTATACGGGTAACACCGGGGAGCTGTTTTTT.

This clone qualifies as medium-sized. Here the CDR3 DNA reads TGCGCCAGCAGCCCGGGTGGACAGGCGGGCTACGAGCAGTACTTC. Protein sequence: CASSPGGQAGYEQYF. V is TRBV5-1 and J is TRBJ2-7, with 7 bases that match TRBD1. Per germline, CDR1 SGHRS and CDR2 YFSETQ. Losses at the gene ends were 4 bases for V and 3 bases for J; bases not matched to a gene: 10. The CDR3 runs 15 residues. Complete variable domain (other parts from reference TRBV5-1 and TRBJ2-7): KAGVTQTPRYLIKTRGQQVTLSCSPISGHRSVSWYQQTPGQGLQFLFEYFSETQRNKGNFPGRFSGRQFSNSRSEMNVSTLELGDSALYLCASSPGGQAGYEQYFGPGTRLTVT.

This sequence joins TRBV2 and TRBJ1-6, with TRBD1 matching over 7 bases. Germline V gene lookup returns CDR1 SNHLY and CDR2 FYNNEI. The CDR3 runs to 14 residues. V gave up 4 bases and J gave up 7 bases; unmatched junction bases: 4. DNA for the CDR3: TGTGCCAGCAGTGCCGACAGGGTCAATTCACCCCTCCACTTT. It is translated as CASSADRVNSPLHF.

This clone was counted a few times. This CDR3 reads CASSFGLGTEAFF. The CDR3 DNA reads as TGCGCCAGCAGCTTTGGACTCGGCACTGAAGCTTTCTTT. V is TRBV5-1 and J is TRBJ1-1; D remains ambiguous. Germline V gives CDR1 SGHRS, CDR2 YFSETQ. V was trimmed by 2 bases and J by 4 bases, leaving 9 bases between them. This CDR3 has 13 residues.

This clone was counted between two and nine times. This chain connects TRBV6-6 to TRBJ2-7; 10 nucleotides match TRBD1. CDR1 is MNHNY and CDR2 is SVGAGI in the germline V gene (reference sequence). CDR3 length: 15 residues. J was trimmed by 3 bases and V by 2 bases; bases with no gene match: 4. In nucleotides, the CDR3 is TGTGCCAGCAGTTACCCGGGACAGGGGAACTACGAGCAGTACTTC. Its protein is CASSYPGQGNYEQYF.

V gene TRBV7-2 combines with J gene TRBJ1-1; no firm D call. V shed 3 bases and J shed 4 bases, with 15 bases lying between them. Germline CDR1 and CDR2: SGHTA and FQGNSA. CDR3 length: 15 residues. The CDR3 DNA reads TGTGCCAGCAGCTTGAACGGAGGCCACGTCACTGAAGCTTTCTTT. Translation: CASSLNGGHVTEAFF.

The chain links TRBV4-1 to TRBJ2-7; D gene ambiguous. The CDR3 is 15 amino acids. In germline, CDR1 is MGHRA, CDR2 YSYEKL. V was pared by 1 base and J by 6 bases, with 16 bases between. CDR3 region: CASSQAASVLSEQYF. In DNA form, the CDR3 reads TGCGCCAGCAGCCAAGCTGCCAGCGTACTGAGCGAGCAGTACTTC.

This clone came up a few times. The V and J genes are TRBV5-5 and TRBJ2-7; perhaps TRBD1 as D (5 bases). Trimming stripped 3 bases from V and 4 bases from J, with 11 bases between. This CDR3 region has 13 residues. Looked up from germline, CDR1 is SGHKS and CDR2 is YYEKEE (reference sequence). For the CDR3, the DNA is TGTGCCAGCAGCTCGATGGACATGTACGAGCAGTACTTC. Translation gives CASSSMDMYEQYF.

This chain uses TRBV30 with TRBJ1-2, with 10 nucleotides matching TRBD1. The J segment lost 3 bases and the V segment lost 3 bases, leaving 16 bases of the junction unmatched. Looked up from germline, CDR1 is GTSNPN and CDR2 is SVGIG (reference sequence). CDR3 size: 18 residues. The CDR3: CAWSQHHSWTGGDYGYTF. In nucleotides, the CDR3 is TGTGCCTGGAGCCAACACCACTCCTGGACAGGGGGGGACTATGGCTACACCTTC. Full variable domain (outside the CDR3, taken from reference TRBV30 and TRBJ1-2): SQTIHQWPATLVQPVGSPLSLECTVEGTSNPNLYWYRQAAGRGLQLLFYSVGIGQISSEVPQNLSASRPQDRQFILSSKKLLLSDSGFYLCAWSQHHSWTGGDYGYTFGSGTRLTVV.

The chain combines TRBV30 with TRBJ2-5, with D uncertain. Germline V gene sequence: CDR1 GTSNPN, CDR2 SVGIG (reference sequence). The CDR3 length is 12 residues. Trimming took off 4 bases at V and 1 base at J, with 7 bases between the two ends. CDR3 bases: TGTGCCTGGACGGTGAGCCAAGAGACCCAGTACTTC. Translation: CAWTVSQETQYF. The variable domain in full, completed from reference TRBV30 and TRBJ2-5, reads SQTIHQWPATLVQPVGSPLSLECTVEGTSNPNLYWYRQAAGRGLQLLFYSVGIGQISSEVPQNLSASRPQDRQFILSSKKLLLSDSGFYLCAWTVSQETQYFGPGTRLLVL.

This clone was recorded a few times. V is TRBV4-2 and J is TRBJ1-5; D possibly corresponds to TRBD1 (5 bases). Per germline, CDR1 LGHNA and CDR2 YNFKEQ. The CDR3 extends over 13 amino acids. Deletions cut 0 bases from V and 7 bases from J, with 7 bases between. CDR3 protein: CASSQDWGQPQHF. The CDR3 region has the DNA TGTGCCAGCAGCCAAGATTGGGGCCAGCCCCAGCATTTT.

This clone was observed a handful of times. The V gene is TRBV6-1, the J gene TRBJ1-5; D not certain. Germline V gives CDR1 MNHNS, CDR2 SASEGT. The germline V and J ends were trimmed by 3 bases and 2 bases, with 8 bases remaining between them. This CDR3 is 14 amino acids long. The CDR3 is CASSDSGGNQPQHF. In nucleotides, the CDR3 is TGTGCCAGCAGTGATAGTGGAGGCAATCAGCCCCAGCATTTT.

Only a few counts were recorded for this clone. The chain uses TRBV10-3 and TRBJ1-1; D gene uncertain. V was shortened by 3 bases and J by 0 bases, with 8 bases between the two germline ends. The CDR3 length is 14 residues. The germline gives CDR1 ENHRY, CDR2 SYGVKD. CDR3 bases: TGTGCCATCAGTGACGAACAGATGAACACTGAAGCTTTCTTT. This translates into CAISDEQMNTEAFF.

The sample holds one count of this clone. The chain couples TRBV5-1 to TRBJ1-2, with D unresolved. Trimming shortened V by 1 base and J by 2 bases, and 6 bases separated the two germline ends. CDR1 and CDR2 from the germline V gene are SGHRS and YFSETQ. The CDR3 totals 13 residues. CDR3 nucleotides: TGCGCCAGCAGCTTGCGGGTGAACTATGGCTACACCTTC. This codes for CASSLRVNYGYTF.

V gene TRBV7-2 combines with J gene TRBJ1-3, with D possibly matching TRBD1 (6 bases). The CDR3 totals 16 residues. The V end was cut by 1 base, the J end by 0 bases, with 10 bases between. Germline V gene data show CDR1 as SGHTA and CDR2 as FQGNSA. CDR3 amino acids: CASSLGGGVSGNTIYF. The CDR3 DNA reads as TGTGCCAGCAGCTTAGGAGGGGGTGTCTCTGGAAACACCATATATTTT.

This clone appeared a few times. The chain is built from TRBV7-8 and TRBJ2-1; D remains unclear. CDR1 is SGHVS and CDR2 is FQNEAQ in the germline V gene. Trimming removed 4 bases at V and 3 bases at J, with 7 bases between. This CDR3 is 13 amino acids long. The CDR3 DNA reads TGTGCCAGCAGCTCGGCGGTCTACAATGAGCAGTTCTTC. It encodes CASSSAVYNEQFF. The whole variable domain, filled in from reference TRBV7-8 and TRBJ2-1, reads GAGVSQSPRYKVAKRGQDVALRCDPISGHVSLFWYQQALGQGPEFLTYFQNEAQLDKSGLPSDRFFAERPEGSVSTLKIQRTQQEDSAVYLCASSSAVYNEQFFGPGTRLTVL.

The chain couples TRBV7-2 to TRBJ2-7; D possibly corresponds to TRBD1 (6 bases). Trimming left V 1 base short and J 4 bases short, with 11 bases between. Germline-derived CDR1 and CDR2 are SGHTA and FQGNSA. CDR3 size: 14 residues. Here the CDR3 DNA reads TGTGCCAGCAGCTTAGGAGGGACAAATTACGAGCAGTACTTC. It specifies CASSLGGTNYEQYF.

The gene calls are TRBV7-9 and TRBJ2-1; TRBD2 matches at 8 bases. This CDR3 spans 14 amino acids. The V segment lost 5 bases and the J segment 8 bases; nucleotides outside the gene matches: 8. From germline, CDR1 is SEHNR and CDR2 FQNEAQ (reference sequence). The CDR3 DNA is TGTGCCAGCAGCACAACCGGGACTAGTCATGAGCAGTTCTTC. This translates into CASSTTGTSHEQFF.

The rearrangement links TRBV9 to TRBJ1-3; no reliable D call. V was pared by 4 bases and J by 0 bases, with 17 bases between. The CDR3 consists of 17 residues. The germline V gene has CDR1 SGDLS and CDR2 YYNGEE. DNA for the CDR3: TGTGCCAGCAGCCGCCCCGTCGGACGGAGCTCTGGAAACACCATATATTTT. This sequence encodes CASSRPVGRSSGNTIYF.

This clone was recorded only once. The chain uses TRBV10-3 and TRBJ2-2; D not certain. From germline, CDR1 is ENHRY and CDR2 SYGVKD. Between the trimmed V and J ends, which lost 4 bases and 4 bases, there was a span of 13 bases. There are 15 residues in the CDR3. The CDR3: CAISGRVFATGELFF. DNA of the CDR3: TGTGCCATCAGTGGAAGGGTGTTTGCCACCGGGGAGCTGTTTTTT.

CDR3 loop: CASSYSSRVSNYGYTF. The CDR3 nucleotides read TGTGCCAGCAGTTACTCATCCAGGGTCTCTAACTATGGCTACACCTTC. The chain couples TRBV6-5 to TRBJ1-2; D might be TRBD1 (5 bases). This CDR3 is built from 16 residues. Deletions cut 0 bases from V and 0 bases from J, with 11 bases between. From germline, CDR1 is MNHEY and CDR2 SVGAGI.

V usage is TRBV10-3 and J usage is TRBJ1-6; tentatively, D is TRBD1 (6 bases). V was pared by 8 bases and J by 7 bases, with 12 bases between. Germline lookup yields CDR1 ENHRY and CDR2 SYGVKD. The CDR3 has 13 amino acids. CDR3 sequence: CAIRDTSNSPLHF. CDR3 bases: TGTGCCATCCGGGACACTTCAAATTCACCCCTCCACTTT.

This clone was seen more than once but under ten times. This chain joins TRBV5-1 and TRBJ2-5; possibly TRBD1 for D (5 bases). The J call may be incorrect, as the DNA end agrees better with TRBJ2-7. The CDR3 extends over 12 amino acids. The germline CDR1 and CDR2 sequences are SGHRS and YFSETQ. DNA of the CDR3: TGCGCCAGCAGCTCTACAGGCTACGAGCAGTACTTC. This encodes CASSSTGYEQYF.

The gene calls are TRBV10-3 and TRBJ1-2; D is perhaps TRBD1 (5 bases). Germline loops: CDR1 ENHRY, CDR2 SYGVKD. CDR3 length equals 15 residues. V was trimmed by 7 bases and J by 3 bases, leaving 18 bases between them. The CDR3: CAITPGPPLHYGYTF. The DNA for the CDR3 is TGTGCCATCACCCCGGGGCCACCCCTGCACTATGGCTACACCTTC.

CDR3 loop: CAWSSTNEKLFF. CDR3 bases: TGTGCCTGGAGCTCAACTAATGAAAAACTGTTTTTT. V gene TRBV30 combines with J gene TRBJ1-4; D gene unclear. The CDR3 spans 12 residues. Germline V gives CDR1 GTSNPN, CDR2 SVGIG (reference sequence). V shed 3 bases and J shed 0 bases, with 2 bases lying between them.

The J gene is TRBJ2-5, the V gene TRBV29-1; D unclear. The V end was cut by 2 bases, the J end by 7 bases, with 14 bases between. This CDR3 has 13 amino acids. Germline values: CDR1 SQVTM, CDR2 ANQGSEA. The CDR3 sequence: CSVEYVTWATQYF. CDR3 sequence (DNA): TGCAGCGTTGAATATGTGACGTGGGCGACCCAGTACTTC.

This chain uses TRBV6-5 with TRBJ1-2; tentative D call: TRBD1 (5 bases). Germline V gives CDR1 MNHEY, CDR2 SVGAGI. Trimming stripped 0 bases from V and 2 bases from J, with 10 bases between. This CDR3 contains 15 residues. The CDR3 region is CASSYSGPVNYGYTF. Here the CDR3 DNA reads TGTGCCAGCAGTTACTCGGGACCGGTAAACTATGGCTACACCTTC.